This TCR beta chain originates from a study of beta chain features in type 1 diabetes. All of the isolated RNA was reverse transcribed, so expressed TCRB transcripts were sequenced. TCRdb's copy holds only in-frame clones and misses some; the assay was immunoSEQ multiplex PCR. The sample lists about half a million clones, around 10% occurring once. General study findings and limits: When VDJ junctions were examined, type 1 diabetes patients showed fewer insertions and more deletions. A greater similarity of naive, central memory and Treg TCRB repertoires was seen among patients than among healthy donors.

A note on this clone: Its antigen is unidentified.

One heparinised blood draw averaging around 0.12 L was given by each donor. CDR3 length: 16 amino acids. V was pared by 0 bases and J by 5 bases, with 7 bases of the junction left unmatched. Germline CDR1 LGHNA, CDR2 YNFKEQ. This TCR was recovered from a woman younger than 35 in good health. This sequence joins TRBV4-2 and TRBJ2-1; TRBD2 matches at 7 bases. The specimen was naive CD4+ T cells from blood. The DNA of the CDR3 is TGTGCCAGCAGCCAAGATACCCTAGCGGACCACAATGAGCAGTTCTTC. Translating it yields CASSQDTLADHNEQFF.